The clone carrying this TCR beta chain was detected only a few times. No antigen is known for it. Cultured CD4+ T-cell DNA underwent Oncomine TCR Beta short-read sequencing. TCRdb fed the PCR reads into MiXCR, producing one record per CDR3 protein. The data hold roughly 15,000 distinct CDR3 sequences, with roughly 56% observed a single time. Treatment denoted: roughly ten-day PBMC culture with coronavirus spike peptide pools or control peptides (ViraFEST assay). With approximately 10 days of culture completed, CD4+ T cells were isolated by negative selection. The data stem from a study of vaccination and CD4 T cells after COVID-19. The sequenced sample consisted of CD4+ T cells from blood, cultured in vitro. The sequence came from a human donor who had recovered from COVID-19.

CDR3 region: CASSIRSGGLDYGYTF. For the CDR3, the DNA is TGTGCCAGTAGTATAAGATCGGGTGGGCTCGACTATGGCTACACCTTC. The rearrangement joins TRBV19 to TRBJ1-2; unclear D gene. Trimming removed 2 bases from V and 3 bases from J, with 16 bases in between. Per the germline V gene, CDR1 is LNHDA and CDR2 is SQIVND (reference sequence). This CDR3 has 16 residues.